A single sample gave rise to the 25 T cell receptor beta chains below, sequenced in a study of T cell responses to AZD1222 COVID-19 vaccine. Data came from immunoSEQ multiplex PCR; TCRdb stores just in-frame clones and leaves some out. Here the sample spans about 130,000 clones, 91% being singletons. The sequencing used peripheral blood, collected on day 0 of AZD1222 vaccination. All receptors come from an adult in good health.

This rearrangement joins TRBV18 to TRBJ2-7; D possibly corresponds to TRBD1 (6 bases). Trimming pared 3 bases from V and 3 bases from J, leaving 9 bases between. Germline lookup yields CDR1 KGHSH and CDR2 LQKENI. The CDR3 spans 13 residues. The CDR3 coding sequence is TGTGCCAGCTCACCCGGGACATACTACGAGCAGTACTTC. This gives the protein CASSPGTYYEQYF.

The chain has TRBV4-1 and TRBJ2-2; tentative D call: TRBD1 (5 bases). This CDR3 has 15 residues. V was pared by 6 bases and J by 8 bases, with 19 bases between. Germline V CDR1 and CDR2: MGHRA, YSYEKL. CDR3 nucleotide sequence: TGCGCCAGCAGGGCAGGTGGTGGGGCACCGGGGGAGCTGTTTTTT. It encodes CASRAGGGAPGELFF.

This chain uses TRBV5-4 with TRBJ1-3; possible D gene TRBD1, 5 bases. Trimming cost V 4 bases and J 0 bases, with 14 bases left between them. This CDR3 is 16 amino acids long. Germline values: CDR1 SGHNT, CDR2 YYREEE (reference sequence). CDR3 loop: CASSLSPGPSGNTIYF. The CDR3 coding sequence is TGTGCCAGCAGCCTCTCCCCGGGGCCCTCTGGAAACACCATATATTTT.

The gene calls are TRBV19 and TRBJ2-1, with 7 bases fitting TRBD1. Germline CDR1 and CDR2: LNHDA and SQIVND (reference sequence). The CDR3 is 15 residues long. The V and J ends lost 5 bases and 4 bases, in that order; junction bases with no gene match: 8. The DNA of the CDR3 is TGTGCCAGTAGTGGCCGCGACAGGGAGTACAATGAGCAGTTCTTC. It is translated as CASSGRDREYNEQFF.

The CDR3 nucleotides are TGTGCCAGCAGTGAAGCTAACTATGGCTACACCTTC. This codes for CASSEANYGYTF. The chain is built from TRBV2 and TRBJ1-2; D unclear. Trimming pared 0 bases from V and 1 base from J, leaving 0 bases between. This CDR3 is 12 amino acids long. Germline values: CDR1 SNHLY, CDR2 FYNNEI.

The rearrangement links TRBV2 to TRBJ2-7; perhaps TRBD1 as D (6 bases). The CDR3 is 12 residues long. The germline V gene has CDR1 SNHLY and CDR2 FYNNEI. V dropped 6 bases and J dropped 2 bases, with 8 bases sitting between them. This CDR3 is CASRGTTYEQYF. CDR3 sequence (DNA): TGTGCCAGCAGGGGGACAACCTACGAGCAGTACTTC. Using reference TRBV2 and TRBJ2-7 for the parts outside the CDR3, the full variable domain is EPEVTQTPSHQVTQMGQEVILRCVPISNHLYFYWYRQILGQKVEFLVSFYNNEISEKSEIFDDQFSVERPDGSNFTLKIRSTKLEDSAMYFCASRGTTYEQYFGPGTRLTVT.

The chain couples TRBV10-3 to TRBJ1-1; tentative D call: TRBD1 (5 bases). The germline CDR1 and CDR2 sequences are ENHRY and SYGVKD. V was trimmed by 0 bases and J by 6 bases, leaving 5 bases between them. The CDR3 has 12 amino acids. CDR3 residues: CAISESGAEAFF. DNA for the CDR3: TGTGCCATCAGTGAGTCGGGGGCTGAAGCTTTCTTT.

The gene calls are TRBV5-1 and TRBJ2-3; 10 nucleotides agree with TRBD2. The germline V gene has CDR1 SGHRS and CDR2 YFSETQ. With 6 bases clipped from V and 6 bases from J, the junction kept 10 bases outside the gene matches. The CDR3 contains 15 residues. CDR3 residues: CASTMTAGGADTQYF. CDR3 DNA: TGCGCCAGCACGATGACAGCGGGAGGGGCGGATACGCAGTATTTT.

Comments on this clone: Other DNA sequences within the sample encode an identical CDR3. This chain links TRBV7-2 with TRBJ1-2; perhaps TRBD1 as D (6 bases). Trimming pared 1 base from V and 0 bases from J, leaving 6 bases between. The CDR3 covers 14 residues. The germline gives CDR1 SGHTA, CDR2 FQGNSA. The CDR3 nucleotides read TGTGCCAGCAGCTTAGGACAGGCTAACTATGGCTACACCTTC. It encodes CASSLGQANYGYTF. The full variable domain, with the rest looked up from reference TRBV7-2 and TRBJ1-2, is GAGVSQSPSNKVTEKGKDVELRCDPISGHTALYWYRQSLGQGLEFLIYFQGNSAPDKSGLPSDRFSAERTGGSVSTLTIQRTQQEDSAVYLCASSLGQANYGYTFGSGTRLTVV.

The chain carries TRBV7-9 and TRBJ2-2; D is ambiguous. Germline V gives CDR1 SEHNR, CDR2 FQNEAQ (reference sequence). Deletions cut 4 bases from V and 4 bases from J, with 7 bases between. The CDR3 is made up of 13 amino acids. In DNA form, the CDR3 reads TGTGCCAGCAGCTCCAGGAGCACCGGGGAGCTGTTTTTT. As protein: CASSSRSTGELFF.

This chain joins TRBV27 and TRBJ2-1; 10 positions agree with TRBD2. Trimming at V came to 5 bases and at J to 3 bases, leaving 7 bases not matched to a gene. This CDR3 is 16 amino acids long. CDR1 and CDR2 from the germline V gene are MNHEY and SMNVEV (reference sequence). CDR3 nucleotide sequence: TGTGCCAGCAGTCCACTAGCGGGGCTAGACTACAATGAGCAGTTCTTC. Protein sequence: CASSPLAGLDYNEQFF.

Written as DNA, the CDR3 is TGCGCCAGCAGCCAAGATCGGGTAGCGGGAAGGGCCTACGAGCAGTACTTC. This codes for CASSQDRVAGRAYEQYF. The chain recombines TRBV4-1 with TRBJ2-7, with 8 bases aligning to TRBD2. Trimming at V came to 0 bases and at J to 2 bases, leaving 9 bases not matched to a gene. The CDR3 totals 17 residues. Germline-derived CDR1 and CDR2 are MGHRA and YSYEKL.

This chain links TRBV15 with TRBJ2-4, with 8 bases matching TRBD2. The CDR3 has 17 residues. The V gene's germline CDR1 is LNHNV and CDR2 YYDKDF (reference sequence). The V gene end was trimmed by 9 bases and the J gene end by 0 bases; junction bases not matched to a gene: 13. The CDR3: CATRRVSGALAKNIQYF. CDR3 DNA sequence: TGTGCCACGAGACGAGTTAGCGGGGCTCTAGCCAAAAACATTCAGTACTTC. Full variable domain (outside the CDR3, taken from reference TRBV15 and TRBJ2-4): DAMVIQNPRYQVTQFGKPVTLSCSQTLNHNVMYWYQQKSSQAPKLLFHYYDKDFNNEADTPDNFQSRRPNTSFCFLDIRSPGLGDTAMYLCATRRVSGALAKNIQYFGAGTRLSVL.

The rearrangement joins TRBV9 to TRBJ1-2; no clear D gene. Germline values: CDR1 SGDLS, CDR2 YYNGEE. There are 11 residues in the CDR3. The germline V and J ends were trimmed by 3 bases and 6 bases, with 6 bases remaining between them. The CDR3, as DNA: TGTGCCAGCAGCGGGCAAGATGGCTACACCTTC. It specifies CASSGQDGYTF.

V usage is TRBV12-5 and J usage is TRBJ2-3; 10 positions match TRBD1. The V gene end was trimmed by 1 base and the J gene end by 4 bases; junction bases not matched to a gene: 8. Germline CDR1 and CDR2: LGHNT and FRNRAP. This CDR3 is built from 17 residues. The CDR3 nucleotides read TGTGCTAGTGGTTTGGCCCAGACAGGGGGCGGCCCAGATACGCAGTATTTT. Protein sequence: CASGLAQTGGGPDTQYF.

The chain employs TRBV9 and TRBJ1-6; a weak D match, TRBD1 (5 bases). Germline V lookup: CDR1 SGDLS, CDR2 YYNGEE. This CDR3 has 14 residues. V was pared by 7 bases and J by 5 bases, with 13 bases between. CDR3 region: CASSGAHDNSPLHF. The CDR3 region has the DNA TGTGCCAGCTCCGGGGCCCATGATAATTCACCCCTCCACTTT.

The chain joins TRBV3-1 (or the pseudogene TRBV3-2) to TRBJ1-1; perhaps TRBD1 as D (6 bases). Germline V gene data show CDR1 as LGHDT and CDR2 as YNNKEL (reference sequence). Deletions cut 2 bases from V and 6 bases from J, with 16 bases between. This CDR3 contains 15 residues. CDR3 amino acids: CASSQRANRAAEAFF. The CDR3 DNA reads TGTGCCAGCAGCCAAAGAGCGAACAGGGCGGCTGAAGCTTTCTTT.

The rearrangement joins TRBV27 to TRBJ2-7; 8 bases are shared with TRBD1. Germline V CDR1 and CDR2: MNHEY, SMNVEV (reference sequence). Trimming took 0 bases from V and 4 from J; bases not matched to a gene: 5. This CDR3 has 15 residues. In DNA, the CDR3 is TGTGCCAGCAGTTTATCCCAGGGGGCGAAGTACGAGCAGTACTTC. This gives the protein CASSLSQGAKYEQYF.

The chain's CDR3 is CASSETSSYNEQFF. Here the CDR3 DNA reads TGCGCCAGCAGTGAAACTAGTTCCTACAATGAGCAGTTCTTC. This chain links TRBV10-2 with TRBJ2-1, with D perhaps TRBD2 (5 bases). CDR3 size: 14 residues. Germline V lookup: CDR1 WSHSY, CDR2 SAAADI. Trimming stripped 3 bases from V and 1 base from J, with 7 bases between.

V is TRBV7-8 and J is TRBJ1-2; weak D call: TRBD1 (6 bases). The germline V gene encodes CDR1 SGHVS and CDR2 FQNEAQ. The V end lost 5 bases, the J end lost 0 bases, and 22 bases lay between the germline ends. There are 18 residues in the CDR3. In nucleotides, the CDR3 is TGTGCCAGCAGCCCCTCAGACAGGACTGTCCCCCCTAACTATGGCTACACCTTC. Amino acids: CASSPSDRTVPPNYGYTF.

The chain has TRBV5-1 and TRBJ1-3, with a tentative D call TRBD1 (6 bases). Germline CDR1 and CDR2: SGHRS and YFSETQ. Trimming took off 1 base at V and 1 base at J, with 12 bases between the two ends. The CDR3 contains 16 residues. CDR3 residues: CASSLQGLASGNTIYF. The DNA for the CDR3 is TGCGCCAGCAGCTTGCAGGGGCTCGCTTCTGGAAACACCATATATTTT.

J is TRBJ2-1 and V is TRBV5-1; 9 bases match TRBD2. Germline V lookup: CDR1 SGHRS, CDR2 YFSETQ. The CDR3 is 15 amino acids. The ends lost 5 bases at V and 12 bases at J; junction bases unmatched: 15. CDR3 nucleotides: TGCGCCAGCAGTGTTAGCGGGGGTCAACGACACGGGCAGTTCTTC. This encodes CASSVSGGQRHGQFF.

This rearrangement joins TRBV27 to TRBJ1-5; D ambiguous. CDR3 size: 14 residues. CDR1 and CDR2 (germline): MNHEY, SMNVEV (reference sequence). V dropped 6 bases and J dropped 2 bases, with 11 bases sitting between them. The CDR3 sequence: CASRRGRGNQPQHF. The CDR3 nucleotides read TGTGCCAGCAGGAGAGGAAGGGGCAATCAGCCCCAGCATTTT.

J is TRBJ1-5 and V is TRBV9, with a weak D call TRBD1 (6 bases). Trimming stripped 4 bases from V and 5 bases from J, with 16 bases between. The CDR3 sequence is 15 residues long. CDR1 and CDR2 (germline): SGDLS, YYNGEE. The CDR3 DNA is TGTGCCAGCAGCTCATCGGGACATTTCGATCAGCCCCAGCATTTT. Translated: CASSSSGHFDQPQHF.

The chain is built from TRBV7-2 and TRBJ2-7; perhaps TRBD2 as D (5 bases). This CDR3 is built from 16 residues. Germline-derived CDR1 and CDR2 are SGHTA and FQGNSA. With 1 base removed from V and 6 bases from J, the gap between germline ends came to 19 bases. Here the CDR3 DNA reads TGTGCCAGCAGCTTAGTCGGAAACCCGACGGCGGGCGAGCAGTACTTC. Translation: CASSLVGNPTAGEQYF.